The source of this TCR beta chain is a study of T cell clonotyping in hematopoietic cell transplantation (dated by TCRdb to the early 2020s). Background for the entire study: The study collected over a hundred blood samples from 30 to 45 consecutive transplant recipients and their related donors. Patient recruitment ran from late 2015 to early 2017, and follow-up continued until late 2020 or death.

CDR1 and CDR2 are drawn from the germline V gene: SGHTA, FQGNSA. V lost 0 bases and J lost 1 base; the stretch between them is 16 bases long. The cysteine opens and the phenylalanine closes a CDR3 of 17 amino acids. The CDR3 DNA has 51 bases and is translated from base 1. The time point label of this sample denotes: 180 days after allo-HCT. Blood samples were obtained from recipients approximately 28 days before transplant and at days 30, 100 and 180 after transplant. Using Nuclei Lysis Solution, genomic DNA was extracted from unfractionated peripheral blood mononuclear cells that were either fresh or cryopreserved. TCR beta CDR3 regions were amplified from genomic DNA with the immunoSEQ assay, a bias-controlled multiplex PCR using V- and J-specific primers. In a second PCR step, a proprietary barcode and Illumina adapter sequences were attached to the CDR3 amplicons. CDR3 libraries were sequenced on an Illumina MiSeq instrument. Turning to the authors' computational methods: Export and quality control were done with immunoSEQ Analyzer 3.0, while downstream analyses used R Bioconductor and Immunarch. Repertoire metrics were calculated using only productive rearrangements within the normalized downsampled data set. In the normalized cohort, a clonotype counted as pathologically expanded if the clonotype was larger than 5 templates. The Inverse Simpson Index was used to measure repertoire diversity. CMV-specificity analyses were carried out on the non-normalized data set to capture all clonotypes. Entries here come from immuneACCESS through TCRdb and include only in-frame sequences with V and J called. Some clones fail to appear in such tables; in the studies checked, an unresolved V gene covers under half of the shortfall, and the cause of the remainder is unknown. D and trimming come from the DNA, and the V and J calls and clone size come from that table. In all, the sample holds over 8,500 clones, and about 90% of those were seen once. Approximately 35% of the sample is taken by the ten largest.

Results the study describes overall, beyond this receptor: Donor and pretransplant recipient Inverse Simpson Index values predicted broader posttransplant TCR repertoire diversity. Just a small fraction of recipient repertoires overlapped with donor repertoires, and more than 95% appeared de novo at the given depth. The sample size was limited, and because cells were not sorted, the contributions of CD4 and CD8 repertoires could not be separated. A decrease in recipient TCR diversity was observed after transplant, and a progressive increase in pathologically expanded clonotypes was seen from day 30 to day 180.

As concerns this clone: The specificity of this receptor is unknown. Base qualities are missing; no much larger clone stands one base away.

The sample consisted of PBMCs, taken 180 days after allogeneic stem cell transplant. The sequence derives from a human patient who had an allogeneic stem cell transplant, so the T cells may come from the graft donor. The donor label of this sample is uncertain. Some clones in this sample may be carry-over from other donors' samples. This sequence uses TRBV7-2 and TRBJ2-7; the D call is possibly TRBD1 or TRBD2, each sharing 5 bases. The bases read TGTGCCAGCAGCTTAGCGCTCTCGGGGCAGCGGTCCTACGAGCAGTACTTC. The translation is CASSLALSGQRSYEQYF.